This TCR beta chain comes out of a study of blood T cell repertoires in COVID-19. Clinical histories supplied by participants themselves formed the basis of cohort assignment. What the recovered Cohort 3 donors had was two negative PCRs, clearance, or symptom resolution. This CDR3 contains 15 residues. CDR1 is SQVTM and CDR2 is ANQGSEA in the germline V gene. V was clipped by 7 bases and J by 3 bases; unmatched bases: 7. Sequencing was performed with immunoSEQ multiplex PCR; in TCRdb, only in-frame clones are kept and a portion is missing. The sample has about 300,000 clones; around 84% are singletons.

Input material: PBMCs or T cells enriched from blood (not recorded which). This TCR was recovered from a woman aged 18 to 35 who had recovered from COVID-19. The rearrangement joins TRBV29-1 to TRBJ2-3; the match to TRBD2 covers 13 bases. The CDR3 loop is CSEQRTSGRTDTQYF. CDR3 bases: TGCAGCGAGCAGAGGACTAGCGGGAGAACAGATACGCAGTATTTT.